This T cell receptor beta chain originates from a study of cytotoxic CD8 clonotypes in ibrutinib-treated CLL. Study information: Mean productive templates were 255,043; mean productive rearrangements were around 90,000.

Trimming took 0 bases from V and 4 from J; bases not matched to a gene: 0. This CDR3 contains 14 residues. Germline CDR1 reads SGHTS; CDR2 reads YDEGEE. The protocol was immunoSEQ multiplex PCR, while the TCRdb copy is restricted to in-frame clones and leaves out a portion. The table shows roughly 150,000 clones, with approximately 84% occurring only once. The chain uses TRBV5-8 and TRBJ1-1, with 10 bases identical to TRBD1. The sequence was obtained from a human donor with chronic lymphocytic leukemia. Material: PBMCs, obtained after 24 months of ibrutinib treatment. CDR3 in DNA: TGTGCCAGCAGCTTGGGGGACAGGGGCACTGAAGCTTTCTTT. As protein: CASSLGDRGTEAFF.